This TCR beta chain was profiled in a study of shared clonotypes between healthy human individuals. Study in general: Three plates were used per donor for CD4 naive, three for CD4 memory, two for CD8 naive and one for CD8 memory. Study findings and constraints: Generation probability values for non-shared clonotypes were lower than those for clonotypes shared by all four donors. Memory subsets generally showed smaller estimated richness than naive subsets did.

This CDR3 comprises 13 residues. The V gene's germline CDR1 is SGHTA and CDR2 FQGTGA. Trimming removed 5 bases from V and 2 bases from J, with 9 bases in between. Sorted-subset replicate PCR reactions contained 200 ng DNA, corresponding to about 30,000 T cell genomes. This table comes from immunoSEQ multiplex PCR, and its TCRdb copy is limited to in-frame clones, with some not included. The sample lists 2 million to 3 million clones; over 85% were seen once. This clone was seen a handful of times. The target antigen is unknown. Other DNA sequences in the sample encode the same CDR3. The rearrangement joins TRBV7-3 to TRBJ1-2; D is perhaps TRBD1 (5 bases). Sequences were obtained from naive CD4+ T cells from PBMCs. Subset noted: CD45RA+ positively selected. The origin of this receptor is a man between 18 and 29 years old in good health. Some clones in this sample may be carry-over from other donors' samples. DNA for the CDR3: TGTGCCAGCAGCCCAGACAGAAACTATGGCTACACCTTC. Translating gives CASSPDRNYGYTF.